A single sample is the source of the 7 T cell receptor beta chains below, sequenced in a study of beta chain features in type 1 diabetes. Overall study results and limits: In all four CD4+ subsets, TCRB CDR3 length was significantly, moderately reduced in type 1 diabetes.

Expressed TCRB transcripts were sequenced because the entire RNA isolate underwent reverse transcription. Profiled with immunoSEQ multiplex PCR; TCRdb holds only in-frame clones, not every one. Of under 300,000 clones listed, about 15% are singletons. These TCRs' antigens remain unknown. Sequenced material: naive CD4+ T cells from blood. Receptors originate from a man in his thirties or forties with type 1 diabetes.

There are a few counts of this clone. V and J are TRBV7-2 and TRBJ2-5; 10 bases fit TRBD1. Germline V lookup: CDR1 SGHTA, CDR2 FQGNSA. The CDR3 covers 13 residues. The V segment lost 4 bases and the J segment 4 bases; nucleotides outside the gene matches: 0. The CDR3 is CASSWDRGETQYF. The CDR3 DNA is TGTGCCAGCAGCTGGGACAGGGGAGAGACCCAGTACTTC.

Here the CDR3 reads CASGLGTSGSTDTQYF. The CDR3 DNA reads TGTGCTAGTGGTTTGGGGACTAGCGGTAGCACAGATACGCAGTATTTT. J is TRBJ2-3 and V is TRBV12-5; 10 nucleotides match TRBD2. From germline, CDR1 is LGHNT and CDR2 FRNRAP. Trimming removed 1 base from V and 0 bases from J; junction bases left unmatched: 1. The CDR3 runs 16 residues.

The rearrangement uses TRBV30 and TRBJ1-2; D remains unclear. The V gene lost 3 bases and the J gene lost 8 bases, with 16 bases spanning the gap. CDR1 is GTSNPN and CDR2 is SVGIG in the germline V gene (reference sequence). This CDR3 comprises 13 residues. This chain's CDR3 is CAWRSRRVQGYTF. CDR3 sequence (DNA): TGTGCCTGGAGGTCTAGGAGGGTTCAAGGCTACACCTTC. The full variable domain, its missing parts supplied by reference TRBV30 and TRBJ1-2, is SQTIHQWPATLVQPVGSPLSLECTVEGTSNPNLYWYRQAAGRGLQLLFYSVGIGQISSEVPQNLSASRPQDRQFILSSKKLLLSDSGFYLCAWRSRRVQGYTFGSGTRLTVV.

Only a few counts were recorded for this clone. CDR3 sequence (DNA): TGTGCCAGTAGTATAGAGATGACTAGCGGGGGCCGAACCTACGAGCAGTACTTC. Residues: CASSIEMTSGGRTYEQYF. V is TRBV19 and J is TRBJ2-7; 12 bases are a match to TRBD2. This CDR3 has 18 amino acids. Per the germline V gene, CDR1 is LNHDA and CDR2 is SQIVND (reference sequence). V trimming: 0 bases; J trimming: 2 bases; junction bases outside the gene matches: 8. The full variable domain, in which reference TRBV19 and TRBJ2-7 provide the parts outside the CDR3, is DGGITQSPKYLFRKEGQNVTLSCEQNLNHDAMYWYRQDPGQGLRLIYYSQIVNDFQKGDIAEGYSVSREKKESFPLTVTSAQKNPTAFYLCASSIEMTSGGRTYEQYFGPGTRLTVT.

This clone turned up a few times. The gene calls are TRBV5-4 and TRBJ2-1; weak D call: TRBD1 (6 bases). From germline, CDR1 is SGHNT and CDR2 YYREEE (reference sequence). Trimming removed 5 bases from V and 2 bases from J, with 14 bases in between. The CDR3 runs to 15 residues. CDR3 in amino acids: CASRGAGEAYNEQFF. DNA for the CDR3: TGTGCCAGCAGGGGGGCTGGGGAAGCCTACAATGAGCAGTTCTTC.

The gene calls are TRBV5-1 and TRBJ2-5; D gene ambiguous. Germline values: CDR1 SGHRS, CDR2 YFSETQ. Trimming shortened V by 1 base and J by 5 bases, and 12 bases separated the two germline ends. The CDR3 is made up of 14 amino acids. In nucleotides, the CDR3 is TGCGCCAGCAGCTTGATTCCCCCTCTCGAGACCCAGTACTTC. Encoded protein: CASSLIPPLETQYF. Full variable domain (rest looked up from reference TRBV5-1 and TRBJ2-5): KAGVTQTPRYLIKTRGQQVTLSCSPISGHRSVSWYQQTPGQGLQFLFEYFSETQRNKGNFPGRFSGRQFSNSRSEMNVSTLELGDSALYLCASSLIPPLETQYFGPGTRLLVL.

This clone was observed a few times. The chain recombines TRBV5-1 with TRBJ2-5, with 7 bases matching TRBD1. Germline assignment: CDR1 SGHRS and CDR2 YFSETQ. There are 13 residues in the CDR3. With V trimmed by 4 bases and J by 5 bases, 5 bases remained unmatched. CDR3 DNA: TGCGCCAGCAGCCCGGGACAGAAGGAGACCCAGTACTTC. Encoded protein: CASSPGQKETQYF.